This TCR beta chain was sequenced in a study of response to subunit inactivated influenza vaccine. From the RT-PCR reads, TCRdb called clonotypes with MiXCR, one entry per CDR3 protein. The sample contains some 570,000 distinct CDR3 sequences, about 11% of which appear only once. The CDR3 consists of 12 residues. Trimming left V 2 bases short and J 5 bases short, with 7 bases between. In addition, the sample was reused for a study of T cells expressing NK-cell markers. This second report adds: For TCR beta, cDNA was produced by 5'RACE template switching with UMIs. The eight sequenced donors comprised seven who were HCMV-seropositive and one who was seronegative. The sorts in several experiments were restricted to alpha-beta TCR T cells by an anti-gamma-delta TCR antibody. For several donors, the dominant NKG2C+ clonotypes made up about 1.0-7.0% of their CD8+ T cells. HCMV specificity was not established for the expanded NKG2C+ T cell clones.

This sequence joins TRBV12-3 or TRBV12-4 and TRBJ2-7, with D hard to call. The sequences come from PBMCs from blood, collected on the day of vaccination. The TCR originated in a man aged 45-65 years who received an inactivated influenza vaccine. The DNA for the CDR3 is TGTGCCAGCAGTTTATTCCGGGACGAGCAGTACTTC. It is translated as CASSLFRDEQYF.